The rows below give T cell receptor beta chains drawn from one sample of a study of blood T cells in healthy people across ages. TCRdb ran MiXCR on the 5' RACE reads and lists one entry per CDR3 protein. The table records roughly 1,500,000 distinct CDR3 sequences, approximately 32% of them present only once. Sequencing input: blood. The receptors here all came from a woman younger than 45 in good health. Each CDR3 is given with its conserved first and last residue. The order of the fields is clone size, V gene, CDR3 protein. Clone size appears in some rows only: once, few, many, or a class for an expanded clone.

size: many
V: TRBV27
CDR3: CASSLGVGNQPQHF

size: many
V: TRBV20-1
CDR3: CSARDPSGSGNEQFF

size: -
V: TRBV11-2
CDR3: CASSRAGGLTDTQYF

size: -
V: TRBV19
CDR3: CASSKRGGSNEQFF

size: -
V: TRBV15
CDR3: CATTKSGAKQETQYF

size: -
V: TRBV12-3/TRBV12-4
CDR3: CASSLVHPSNQPQHF

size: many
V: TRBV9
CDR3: CASSVGDTEAFF

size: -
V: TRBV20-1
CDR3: CSALWDRNQPQHF

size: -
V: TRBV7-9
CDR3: CASSSGRLIYGYTF

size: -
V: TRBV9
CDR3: CASSVRPYEGYTF

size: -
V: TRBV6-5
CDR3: CASTRGPNTEAFF

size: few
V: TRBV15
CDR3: CATTVGASYNEQFF

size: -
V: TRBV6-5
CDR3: CASGEGRGTDTQYF

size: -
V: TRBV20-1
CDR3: CSASRLGRSSYNEQFF

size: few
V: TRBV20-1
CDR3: CSARDQAYSNQPQHF

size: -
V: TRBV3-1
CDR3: CASSPQWVRTAEAFF

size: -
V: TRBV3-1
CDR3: CASSQGMSVQETQYF

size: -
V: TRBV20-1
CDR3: CSALYPRGLAGNEQFF

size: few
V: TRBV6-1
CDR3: CAGSEDVGGPGEQYF

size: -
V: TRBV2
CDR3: CASSEGQGLPYGYTF

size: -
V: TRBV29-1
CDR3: CSVEDRHSYEQYF

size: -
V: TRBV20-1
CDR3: CSAPLAIATDTQYF

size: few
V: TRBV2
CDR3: CASSLTSGGGDEQFF

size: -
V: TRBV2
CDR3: CASSIATGNNYGYTF

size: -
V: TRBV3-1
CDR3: CASSQYVGTNFSPDTQYF

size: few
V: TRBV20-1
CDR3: CSARDRGLQETQYF

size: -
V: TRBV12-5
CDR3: CASGVGAGGEQFF

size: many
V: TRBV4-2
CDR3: CASSQDSPFEQYF

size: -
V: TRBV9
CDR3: CASSADMDIFHYGYTF

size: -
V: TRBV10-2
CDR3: CASKGGPASYEQYF

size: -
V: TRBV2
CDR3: CASSDSGGVNEQFF

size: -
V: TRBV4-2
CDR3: CASSQDGQVNTEAFF

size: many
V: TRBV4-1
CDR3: CASSQDPLAGGEQFF

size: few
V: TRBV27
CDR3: CASSFRRGAGASYEQYF

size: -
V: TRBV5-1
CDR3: CASSLREDFATEAFF

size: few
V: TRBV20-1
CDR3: CSARIQATNEKLFF

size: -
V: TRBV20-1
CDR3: CSAAGMSGRRSTDTQYF

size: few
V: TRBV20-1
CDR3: CSARDGTRDTQYF

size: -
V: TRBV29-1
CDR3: CSVDLPNSSYEQYF

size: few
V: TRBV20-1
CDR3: CSAPSSGGYTF

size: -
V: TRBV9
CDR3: CANRLKASGGTDTQYF

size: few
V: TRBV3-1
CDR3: CASSHRGVQHF

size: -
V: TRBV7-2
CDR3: CASSFAQRGPPEAFF

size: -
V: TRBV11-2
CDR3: CASSLAGVVGYTF

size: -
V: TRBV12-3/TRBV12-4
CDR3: CASSFEGCTDTQYF

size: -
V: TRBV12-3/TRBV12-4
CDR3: CASSLYLAGENEQFF